These T cell receptor beta chains were read from a single sample in a study of long-term antiretroviral therapy in people with HIV. The data were produced by immunoSEQ multiplex PCR, yet TCRdb's version contains in-frame clones alone and is incomplete. The repertoire holds more than 20,000 clones, with under 90% as singletons. Sequencing was performed on unsorted PBMCs, taken 0.5 years before starting antiretroviral therapy. These receptors came from a man in his forties or fifties with HIV. The CDR3 runs from the conserved cysteine through the conserved F or W. D genes are given only for firm matches. Clone size is not always given. Where it is, it says once, few, many or a class for expanded clones.

j_call | clone_size | v_call | d_call | cdr3_aa | cdr3_nt
TRBJ2-7 | - | TRBV7-2 | - | CASSLVTGNYEQYF | TGTGCCAGCAGCTTAGTTACAGGTAACTACGAGCAGTACTTC
TRBJ1-2 | - | TRBV7-6 | TRBD1 | CASSSISGGTGGYGYTF | TGTGCCAGCAGCTCAATTTCGGGAGGGACAGGGGGATATGGCTACACCTTC
TRBJ1-4 | - | TRBV7-9 | - | CASSSVPGSNEKLFF | TGTGCCAGCAGCTCCGTCCCGGGTTCTAATGAAAAACTGTTTTTT
TRBJ2-3 | - | TRBV4-1 | TRBD1 | CASSQPGQAADTQYF | TGCGCCAGCAGCCAACCCGGACAGGCGGCAGATACGCAGTATTTT
TRBJ1-6 | few | TRBV30 | - | CAWSIPGNSPLHF | TGTGCCTGGTCAATCCCGGGGAATTCACCCCTCCACTTT
TRBJ2-4 | - | TRBV4-1 | - | CASSLGQVVGKVKNIQYF | TGCGCCAGCAGCTTAGGTCAAGTGGTTGGTAAGGTCAAAAACATTCAGTACTTC
TRBJ2-2 | - | TRBV11-2 | - | CASSLYPAGELFF | TGTGCCAGCAGCTTATACCCTGCCGGGGAGCTGTTTTTT
TRBJ2-1 | - | TRBV18 | - | CASSPVGPGEQFF | TGTGCCAGCTCACCGGTCGGTCCCGGTGAGCAGTTCTTC
TRBJ1-2 | - | TRBV5-4 | - | CASSSWGAHNYGYTF | TGTGCCAGCAGCTCCTGGGGGGCCCATAACTATGGCTACACCTTC
TRBJ2-1 | - | TRBV29-1 | TRBD1 | CSVTGGGSYNEQFF | TGCAGCGTAACAGGGGGCGGGTCCTACAATGAGCAGTTCTTC
TRBJ2-1 | - | TRBV9 | TRBD2 | CASSVPPSGWMNEQFF | TGTGCCAGCAGCGTACCCCCTAGCGGGTGGATGAATGAGCAGTTCTTC
TRBJ2-5 | - | TRBV2 | - | CASGDWETQYF | TGTGCCAGCGGGGACTGGGAGACCCAGTACTTC
TRBJ1-3 | few | TRBV7-2 | - | CASSPTSGPNTIYF | TGTGCCAGCAGCCCAACGTCGGGCCCAAACACCATATATTTT
TRBJ2-3 | - | TRBV5-4 | - | CASSPNGGAGTDTQYF | TGTGCCAGCAGCCCCAATGGGGGGGCAGGCACAGATACGCAGTATTTT
TRBJ2-3 | - | TRBV4-2 | - | CASSRGLTPSTDTQYF | TGTGCCAGCAGCCGGGGCCTGACACCTAGCACAGATACGCAGTATTTT
TRBJ1-5 | - | TRBV23-1 | - | CASSQLGVHSNQPQHF | TGCGCCAGCAGTCAATTAGGAGTCCATAGCAATCAGCCCCAGCATTTT
TRBJ2-5 | - | TRBV28 | TRBD2 | CASSSLLPSGDFQETQYF | TGTGCCAGCAGTTCCCTCTTGCCTAGCGGGGATTTCCAAGAGACCCAGTACTTC
TRBJ2-7 | - | TRBV6-1 | - | CASRRGETYEQYF | TGTGCCTCGAGGCGGGGAGAAACCTACGAGCAGTACTTC
TRBJ1-2 | - | TRBV29-1 | - | CSVLAGTLNYGYTF | TGCAGCGTCCTAGCCGGGACCTTAAACTATGGCTACACCTTC
TRBJ2-7 | - | TRBV30 | - | CAWSVLGRSSYEQYF | TGTGCCTGGAGTGTGTTGGGGCGGAGTAGCTACGAGCAGTACTTC
TRBJ1-1 | - | TRBV9 | - | CASSPSTQGPEAFF | TGTGCCAGCAGCCCAAGCACTCAGGGACCTGAAGCTTTCTTT
TRBJ2-3 | - | TRBV11-2 | - | CASSLGASTTDTQYF | TGTGCCAGCAGCTTAGGGGCGTCTACCACAGATACGCAGTATTTT
TRBJ2-7 | - | TRBV13 | TRBD2 | CASSSSLKLAPRSYEQYF | TGTGCCAGCAGCTCATCCCTCAAACTAGCGCCTCGTTCCTACGAGCAGTACTTC
TRBJ1-5 | - | TRBV15 | - | CATSRVLLSNQPQHF | TGTGCCACCAGCAGAGTTTTGTTGAGCAATCAGCCCCAGCATTTT
TRBJ1-1 | - | TRBV11-2 | TRBD1 | CASSLGTGFLAEAFF | TGTGCCAGCAGCTTAGGGACAGGTTTTTTGGCTGAAGCTTTCTTT
TRBJ1-6 | - | TRBV2 | - | CASSERGTYNSPLHF | TGTGCCAGCAGTGAGAGGGGCACCTATAATTCACCCCTCCACTTT
TRBJ2-7 | - | TRBV5-1 | - | CASSVGSGAEQYF | TGCGCCAGCAGCGTGGGCTCGGGGGCCGAGCAGTACTTC
TRBJ2-7 | - | TRBV30 | TRBD1 | CAFGQVPYEQYF | TGTGCCTTCGGACAGGTACCCTACGAGCAGTACTTC
TRBJ2-3 | - | TRBV2 | - | CASSDPARSRGDTQYF | TGTGCCAGCAGCGATCCCGCCCGGTCACGGGGAGATACGCAGTATTTT
TRBJ2-1 | - | TRBV6-5 | - | CASSPSVSSYNEQFF | TGTGCCAGCAGCCCTAGCGTGAGCTCCTACAATGAGCAGTTCTTC
TRBJ2-2 | - | TRBV10-3 | TRBD2 | CAISTPSGVGTGELFF | TGTGCCATCAGTACCCCTAGCGGGGTTGGCACCGGGGAGCTGTTTTTT
TRBJ2-7 | - | TRBV5-1 | - | CASPVIGYLYEQYF | TGCGCCAGCCCCGTTATAGGATACCTCTACGAGCAGTACTTC
TRBJ2-3 | - | TRBV28 | TRBD1 | CASGRDRDTDTQYF | TGTGCCAGCGGTCGGGACAGGGACACAGATACGCAGTATTTT
TRBJ1-6 | once | TRBV19 | - | CASSPAGGAGNSPLHF | TGTGCCAGTAGCCCCGCCGGGGGGGCGGGTAATTCACCCCTCCACTTT
TRBJ1-1 | - | TRBV7-2 | - | CASSLTAAGTEAFF | TGTGCCAGCAGTCTTACAGCGGCGGGCACTGAAGCTTTCTTT
TRBJ1-2 | - | TRBV4-1 | - | CASSQVRGSHYGYTF | TGCGCCAGCAGCCAAGTTAGGGGAAGTCACTATGGCTACACCTTC
TRBJ2-1 | - | TRBV7-9 | TRBD2 | CASSYFSSGAYNEQFF | TGTGCCAGCAGCTATTTCTCTAGCGGGGCCTACAATGAGCAGTTCTTC
TRBJ2-3 | - | TRBV11-1 | TRBD2 | CASRSGLSLRTDTQYF | TGTGCCAGCAGATCGGGACTATCTCTCCGCACAGATACGCAGTATTTT
TRBJ2-5 | - | TRBV28 | - | CASSESLQETQYF | TGTGCCAGCAGCGAATCGTTGCAAGAGACCCAGTACTTC
TRBJ2-1 | - | TRBV29-1 | TRBD2 | CSVGGLAGGYEQFF | TGCAGCGTTGGGGGACTAGCGGGGGGGTATGAGCAGTTCTTC
TRBJ2-1 | - | TRBV5-1 | - | CASSLEGRSYYNEQFF | TGCGCCAGCAGCTTGGAAGGGAGAAGTTACTACAATGAGCAGTTCTTC
TRBJ1-3 | - | TRBV2 | TRBD1 | CASRDRGRRNTIYF | TGTGCCAGCAGGGACAGGGGTCGGAGGAACACCATATATTTT
TRBJ1-4 | - | TRBV6-5 | TRBD1 | CASGDRDRGQKLFF | TGTGCCAGCGGGGACCGGGACAGGGGGCAAAAACTGTTTTTT
TRBJ2-4 | - | TRBV4-3 | TRBD1 | CASSQVFEGQGRAKNIQYF | TGCGCCAGCAGCCAAGTCTTTGAGGGACAGGGTAGAGCCAAAAACATTCAGTACTTC
TRBJ1-5 | - | TRBV2 | - | CASSFSSSPAVQPQHF | TGTGCCAGCAGTTTTTCCAGCTCGCCGGCCGTTCAGCCCCAGCATTTT
TRBJ1-6 | - | TRBV5-8 | TRBD1 | CASSLEGTGITPLHF | TGTGCCAGCAGCCTAGAAGGGACAGGGATCACACCCCTCCACTTT
TRBJ2-3 | - | TRBV25-1 | - | CASRLGVTDTQYF | TGTGCCAGCAGACTCGGGGTCACAGATACGCAGTATTTT
TRBJ1-1 | - | TRBV6-5 | - | CASSSRQGNTEAFF | TGTGCCAGCAGCTCCCGTCAGGGTAACACTGAAGCTTTCTTT
TRBJ1-1 | once | TRBV11-2 | - | CASSLARDTEAFF | TGTGCCAGCAGCTTAGCGAGGGACACTGAAGCTTTCTTT
TRBJ2-1 | - | TRBV7-9 | - | CASRSGGENEQFF | TGTGCCAGCAGAAGTGGCGGGGAAAATGAGCAGTTCTTC
TRBJ1-6 | - | TRBV18 | - | CASSPDRKNSPLHF | TGTGCCAGCTCACCCGACAGGAAAAATTCACCCCTCCACTTT
TRBJ1-2 | - | TRBV28 | - | CASRSRTGTNYGYTF | TGTGCCAGCAGATCCCGGACGGGGACTAACTATGGCTACACCTTC
TRBJ1-1 | - | TRBV30 | - | CAWTPRRSSGAFF | TGTGCCTGGACCCCCCGACGGTCGAGCGGAGCTTTCTTT
TRBJ1-2 | - | TRBV19 | - | CASSPRDTGGYTF | TGTGCCAGTAGTCCCCGGGACACTGGGGGCTACACCTTC
TRBJ2-1 | - | TRBV2 | - | CASSALRDNEQFF | TGTGCCAGCAGTGCCTTACGGGACAATGAGCAGTTCTTC
TRBJ2-2 | - | TRBV6-6 | TRBD1 | CASRRGGGAGELFF | TGTGCCAGCAGGAGAGGGGGCGGAGCCGGGGAGCTGTTTTTT
TRBJ2-7 | - | TRBV27 | - | CASSLSRSAYEQYF | TGTGCCAGCAGTTTATCGCGGTCCGCCTACGAGCAGTACTTC
TRBJ1-1 | - | TRBV6-5 | - | CASSNPGQANTEAFF | TGTGCCAGCAGCAATCCGGGACAAGCGAACACTGAAGCTTTCTTT